Following are 17 T cell receptor beta chains from one sample sequenced in a study of blood T cell repertoires in COVID-19. Sequenced by immunoSEQ multiplex PCR; TCRdb stores in-frame clones only, minus some. Seen here are some 78,000 clones, roughly 90% observed once, and the top ten hold around 12%. Sequenced: peripheral blood. The source of these receptors is a man in his 70s with active or convalescent COVID-19.

The chain joins TRBV6-2 or TRBV6-3 to TRBJ1-1; 7 bases map to TRBD1. This CDR3 contains 14 residues. Germline V gene data show CDR1 as MNHEY and CDR2 as SVGEGT. Unmatched junction bases numbered 8, after V lost 2 bases and J lost 8 bases. CDR3 protein: CASSYRQGGVEAFF. In DNA form, the CDR3 reads TGTGCCAGCAGTTACCGACAGGGCGGAGTGGAAGCTTTCTTT.

This clone was counted between two and nine times. The rearrangement joins TRBV7-2 to TRBJ1-5; 7 bases are a match to TRBD1. Losses at the gene ends were 1 base for V and 3 bases for J; bases not matched to a gene: 3. Germline CDR1 reads SGHTA; CDR2 reads FQGNSA. This CDR3 is 15 amino acids long. The CDR3 spells CASSLEGALNQPQHF. DNA for the CDR3: TGTGCCAGCAGCTTAGAGGGGGCTCTCAATCAGCCCCAGCATTTT. The whole variable domain, remainder taken from reference TRBV7-2 and TRBJ1-5, is GAGVSQSPSNKVTEKGKDVELRCDPISGHTALYWYRQSLGQGLEFLIYFQGNSAPDKSGLPSDRFSAERTGGSVSTLTIQRTQQEDSAVYLCASSLEGALNQPQHFGDGTRLSIL.

The gene calls are TRBV7-2 and TRBJ1-5; D ambiguous. In germline, CDR1 is SGHTA, CDR2 FQGNSA. Trimming left V 5 bases short and J 2 bases short, with 13 bases between. The CDR3 is 15 residues long. CDR3 sequence (DNA): TGTGCCAGCAGCCCCTCCCTGGGAGGCAATCAGCCCCAGCATTTT. Translating gives CASSPSLGGNQPQHF.

This clone was seen a single time. The chain uses TRBV24-1 and TRBJ2-7, with 12 positions matching TRBD1. Germline V CDR1 and CDR2: KGHDR, SFDVKD. Trimming took 2 bases from V and 5 from J; bases not matched to a gene: 9. This CDR3 comprises 17 residues. CDR3 sequence (DNA): TGTGCCACCAGTGATTCGGGACAGGGGGCGAAGGGACACGAGCAGTACTTC. Protein product: CATSDSGQGAKGHEQYF.

This rearrangement joins TRBV6-2 or TRBV6-3 to TRBJ2-7, with D unclear. The CDR3 has 13 amino acids. The V end lost 3 bases, the J end lost 2 bases, and 8 bases lay between the germline ends. Germline V gene sequence: CDR1 MNHEY, CDR2 SVGEGT. CDR3 bases: TGTGCCAGCAGTTATGGCATTCCCTACGAGCAGTACTTC. Translation gives CASSYGIPYEQYF.

The chain uses TRBV28 and TRBJ1-3; D perhaps matches TRBD1 (5 bases). The CDR3 is 15 residues long. The V gene lost 1 base and the J gene lost 1 base, with 8 bases spanning the gap. Germline V gene data show CDR1 as MDHEN and CDR2 as SYDVKM. The CDR3 DNA is TGTGCCAGCAGTTTATCTGGGGGGTCTGGAAACACCATATATTTT. This gives the protein CASSLSGGSGNTIYF.

CDR3 in amino acids: CASSQTGGFHEQYF. Here the CDR3 DNA reads TGTGCCAGCAGCCAAACAGGGGGCTTCCACGAGCAGTACTTC. The chain couples TRBV3-1 (or the pseudogene TRBV3-2) to TRBJ2-7, with TRBD1 matching 9 bases. Germline V gene data show CDR1 as LGHDT and CDR2 as YNNKEL (reference sequence). The junction had 4 bases not matched to a gene; V was cut back by 2 bases and J by 5 bases. This CDR3 contains 14 residues.

The rearrangement joins TRBV19 to TRBJ1-1; 7 nucleotides line up with TRBD1. Germline V gene data show CDR1 as LNHDA and CDR2 as SQIVND (reference sequence). Trimming removed 4 bases from V and 6 bases from J; junction bases left unmatched: 14. This CDR3 has 16 amino acids. The CDR3 sequence is CASSTHRVQDRPEAFF. CDR3 DNA: TGTGCCAGTAGTACACACCGAGTACAGGACAGGCCTGAAGCTTTCTTT.

The rearrangement links TRBV5-1 to TRBJ2-2; 8 nucleotides line up with TRBD2. V trimming: 1 base; J trimming: 4 bases; junction bases outside the gene matches: 9. CDR3 length: 17 residues. Germline V gene data show CDR1 as SGHRS and CDR2 as YFSETQ. The CDR3 region has the DNA TGCGCCAGCAGCTTGTCCCCTGGCGGGGGGACCACCGGGGAGCTGTTTTTT. As protein: CASSLSPGGGTTGELFF.

The chain joins TRBV27 to TRBJ2-5; 10 bases map to TRBD1. From germline, CDR1 is MNHEY and CDR2 SMNVEV (reference sequence). The V segment lost 1 base and the J segment 1 base; nucleotides outside the gene matches: 3. The CDR3 extends over 16 amino acids. CDR3 loop: CASSLFRDRGQETQYF. The DNA of the CDR3 is TGTGCCAGCAGTTTATTTAGGGACAGGGGCCAAGAGACCCAGTACTTC.

The CDR3 region is CASSDRGTDGYTF. In DNA form, the CDR3 reads TGCGCCAGCAGTGATAGGGGTACGGATGGCTACACCTTC. The rearrangement links TRBV10-2 to TRBJ1-2; D possibly corresponds to TRBD1 (5 bases). The CDR3 covers 13 residues. CDR1 is WSHSY, CDR2 SAAADI, per germline. Trimming left V 3 bases short and J 6 bases short, with 11 bases between.

This clone was observed a single time. The gene calls are TRBV7-2 and TRBJ2-7; D is undetermined. This CDR3 has 13 residues. Trimming cost V 5 bases and J 3 bases, with 11 bases left between them. Germline V gene data show CDR1 as SGHTA and CDR2 as FQGNSA. CDR3 amino acids: CASSLDVIYEQYF. DNA of the CDR3: TGTGCCAGCAGCCTAGATGTAATCTACGAGCAGTACTTC.

This clone was observed a few times. This chain connects TRBV7-2 to TRBJ1-2; 9 bases line up with TRBD1. Looked up from germline, CDR1 is SGHTA and CDR2 is FQGNSA. The V and J ends lost 5 bases and 5 bases, in that order; junction bases with no gene match: 3. The CDR3 runs 13 residues. In nucleotides, the CDR3 is TGTGCCAGCAGCGCGGGACAGGGATATGGCTACACCTTC. This codes for CASSAGQGYGYTF.

This chain links TRBV27 with TRBJ1-2; 7 bases are a match to TRBD1. V shed 5 bases and J 7 bases; nucleotides not matched to a gene: 1. Germline CDR1 reads MNHEY; CDR2 reads SMNVEV (reference sequence). This CDR3 region has 11 residues. The CDR3 DNA reads TGTGCCAGCAGTACAGGGGCTGGCTACACCTTC. Amino acids: CASSTGAGYTF.

The rearrangement links TRBV3-1 (or the pseudogene TRBV3-2) to TRBJ1-2; D ambiguous. In germline, CDR1 is LGHDT, CDR2 YNNKEL (reference sequence). The CDR3 runs 14 residues. V was cut by 0 bases and J by 8 bases, with 13 bases left in between. CDR3 DNA sequence: TGTGCCAGCAGCCAAGATCGGAGGGCTACCGGCTACACCTTC. Its translation is CASSQDRRATGYTF.

V usage is TRBV13 and J usage is TRBJ2-6; D gene ambiguous. CDR1 PRHDT and CDR2 FYEKMQ come from the germline V gene (reference sequence). This CDR3 is built from 15 residues. V lost 2 bases and J 0 bases, leaving 5 bases between the germline ends. As DNA, the CDR3 is TGTGCCAGCAGCTTATCGTACTCTGGGGCCAACGTCCTGACTTTC. It specifies CASSLSYSGANVLTF.

V and J are TRBV6-5 and TRBJ1-5, with 7 positions matching TRBD1. This CDR3 is 15 amino acids long. Germline assignment: CDR1 MNHEY and CDR2 SVGAGI. The V segment lost 8 bases and the J segment 6 bases; nucleotides outside the gene matches: 13. The CDR3 protein is CASGRLTTGAQPQHF. CDR3 coding DNA: TGTGCCAGCGGAAGACTAACCACAGGGGCTCAGCCCCAGCATTTT.